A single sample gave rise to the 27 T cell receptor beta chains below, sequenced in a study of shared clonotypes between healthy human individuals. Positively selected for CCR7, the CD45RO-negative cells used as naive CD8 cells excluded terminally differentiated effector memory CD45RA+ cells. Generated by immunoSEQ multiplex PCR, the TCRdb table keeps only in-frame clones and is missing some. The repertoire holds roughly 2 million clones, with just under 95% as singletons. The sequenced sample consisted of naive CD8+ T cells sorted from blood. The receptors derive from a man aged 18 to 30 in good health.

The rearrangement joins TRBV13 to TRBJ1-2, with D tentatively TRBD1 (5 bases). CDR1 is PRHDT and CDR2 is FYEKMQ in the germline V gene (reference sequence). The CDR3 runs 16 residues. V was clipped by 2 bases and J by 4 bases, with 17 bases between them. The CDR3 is CASSLRGAVPFYGYTF. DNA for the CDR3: TGTGCCAGCAGCTTAAGAGGGGCAGTCCCTTTCTATGGCTACACCTTC. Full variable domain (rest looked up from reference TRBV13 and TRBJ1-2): AAGVIQSPRHLIKEKRETATLKCYPIPRHDTVYWYQQGPGQDPQFLISFYEKMQSDKGSIPDRFSAQQFSDYHSELNMSSLELGDSALYFCASSLRGAVPFYGYTFGSGTRLTVV.

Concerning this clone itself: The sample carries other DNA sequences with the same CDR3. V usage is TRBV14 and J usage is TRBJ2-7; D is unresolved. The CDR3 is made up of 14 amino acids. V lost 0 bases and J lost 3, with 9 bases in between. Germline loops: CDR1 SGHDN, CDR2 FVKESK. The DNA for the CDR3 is TGTGCCAGCAGCCAAGAAGGGCTCAGCTACGAGCAGTACTTC. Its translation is CASSQEGLSYEQYF.

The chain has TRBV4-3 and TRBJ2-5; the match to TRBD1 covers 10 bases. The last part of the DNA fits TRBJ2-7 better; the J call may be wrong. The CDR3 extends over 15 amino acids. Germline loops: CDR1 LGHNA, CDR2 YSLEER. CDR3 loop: CASSQAGTGDYEQYF. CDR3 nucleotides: TGCGCCAGCAGCCAAGCCGGGACAGGGGACTACGAGCAGTACTTC.

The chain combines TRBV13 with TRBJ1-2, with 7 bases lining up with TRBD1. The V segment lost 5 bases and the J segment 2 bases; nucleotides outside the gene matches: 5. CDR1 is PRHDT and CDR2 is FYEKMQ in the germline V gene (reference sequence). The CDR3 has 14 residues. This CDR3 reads CASSLQGVNYGYTF. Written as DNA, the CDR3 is TGTGCCAGCAGCCTCCAGGGGGTAAACTATGGCTACACCTTC.

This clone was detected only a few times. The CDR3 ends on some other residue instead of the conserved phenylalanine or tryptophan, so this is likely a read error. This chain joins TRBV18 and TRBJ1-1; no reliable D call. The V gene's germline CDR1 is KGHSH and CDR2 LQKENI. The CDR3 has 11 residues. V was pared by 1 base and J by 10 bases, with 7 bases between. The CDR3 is CASSPRSVAFL. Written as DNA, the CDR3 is TGTGCCAGCTCACCACGGTCCGTAGCTTTCCTT.

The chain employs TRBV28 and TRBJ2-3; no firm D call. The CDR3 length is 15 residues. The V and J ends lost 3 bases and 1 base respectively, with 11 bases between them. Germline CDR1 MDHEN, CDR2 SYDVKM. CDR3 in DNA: TGTGCCAGCAGTTTTTTCAAGGGCGGCACAGATACGCAGTATTTT. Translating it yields CASSFFKGGTDTQYF.

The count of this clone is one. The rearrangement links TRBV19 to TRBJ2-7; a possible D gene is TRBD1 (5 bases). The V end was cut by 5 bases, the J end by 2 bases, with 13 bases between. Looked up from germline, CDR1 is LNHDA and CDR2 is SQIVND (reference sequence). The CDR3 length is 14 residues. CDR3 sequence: CASSSAVGAYEQYF. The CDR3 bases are TGTGCCAGTAGTTCCGCGGTAGGGGCCTACGAGCAGTACTTC.

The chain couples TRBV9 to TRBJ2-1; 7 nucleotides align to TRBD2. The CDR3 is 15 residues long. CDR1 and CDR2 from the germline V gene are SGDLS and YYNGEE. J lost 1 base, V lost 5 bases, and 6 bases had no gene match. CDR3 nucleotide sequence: TGTGCCAGCAGTGACGGGGGGATGTCCTACAATGAGCAGTTCTTC. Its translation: CASSDGGMSYNEQFF.

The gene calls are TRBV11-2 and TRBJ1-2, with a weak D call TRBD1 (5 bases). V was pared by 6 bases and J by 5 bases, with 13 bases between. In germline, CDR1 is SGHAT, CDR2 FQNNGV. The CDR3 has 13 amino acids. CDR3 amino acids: CASRSPGDYGYTF. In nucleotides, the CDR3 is TGTGCCAGCAGATCGCCGGGGGATTATGGCTACACCTTC.

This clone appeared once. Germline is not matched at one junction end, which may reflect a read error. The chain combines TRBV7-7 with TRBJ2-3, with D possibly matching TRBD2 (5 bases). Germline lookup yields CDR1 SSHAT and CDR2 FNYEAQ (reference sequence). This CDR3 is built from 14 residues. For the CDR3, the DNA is TGTGCTAGCAGCCCCGTGGATAGCGCAGATACGCAGTATTTT. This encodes CASSPVDSADTQYF. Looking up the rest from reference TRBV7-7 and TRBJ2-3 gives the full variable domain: GAGVSQSPRYKVTKRGQDVTLRCDPISSHATLYWYQQALGQGPEFLTYFNYEAQPDKSGLPSDRFSAERPEGSISTLTIQRTEQRDSAMYRCASSPVDSADTQYFGPGTRLTVL.

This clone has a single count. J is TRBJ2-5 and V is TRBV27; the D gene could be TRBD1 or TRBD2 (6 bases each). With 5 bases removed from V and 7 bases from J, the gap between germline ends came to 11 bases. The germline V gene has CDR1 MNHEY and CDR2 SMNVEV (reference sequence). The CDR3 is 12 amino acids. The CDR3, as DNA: TGTGCCAGCAGTGCACAGGGAGGGACCCAGTACTTC. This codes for CASSAQGGTQYF.

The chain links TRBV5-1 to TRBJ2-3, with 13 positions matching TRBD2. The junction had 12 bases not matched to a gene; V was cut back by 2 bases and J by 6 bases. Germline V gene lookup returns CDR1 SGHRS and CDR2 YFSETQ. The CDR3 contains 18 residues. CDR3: CASSFRLAGGNLVDTQYF. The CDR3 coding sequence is TGCGCCAGCAGCTTCCGACTAGCGGGAGGCAACCTGGTGGATACGCAGTATTTT.

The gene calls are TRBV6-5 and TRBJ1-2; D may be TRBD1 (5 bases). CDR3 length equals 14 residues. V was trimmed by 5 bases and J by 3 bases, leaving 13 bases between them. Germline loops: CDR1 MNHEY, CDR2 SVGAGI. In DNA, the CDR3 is TGTGCCAGCAGTGACCCCAGGGCCCACTATGGCTACACCTTC. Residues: CASSDPRAHYGYTF.

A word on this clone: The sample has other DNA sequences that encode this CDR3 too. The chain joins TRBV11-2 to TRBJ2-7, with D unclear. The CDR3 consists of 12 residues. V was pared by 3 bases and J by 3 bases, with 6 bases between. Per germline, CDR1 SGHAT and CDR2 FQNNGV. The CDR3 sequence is CASSLGIYEQYF. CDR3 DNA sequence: TGTGCCAGCAGCTTGGGCATCTACGAGCAGTACTTC.

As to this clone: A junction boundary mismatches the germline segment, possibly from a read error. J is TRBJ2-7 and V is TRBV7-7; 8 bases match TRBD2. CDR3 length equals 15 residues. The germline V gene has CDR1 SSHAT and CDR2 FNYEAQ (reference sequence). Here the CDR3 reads CASSLGLAGPSEQYF. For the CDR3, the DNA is TGTGCTAGCAGCTTAGGGCTAGCGGGTCCCAGCGAGCAGTACTTC.

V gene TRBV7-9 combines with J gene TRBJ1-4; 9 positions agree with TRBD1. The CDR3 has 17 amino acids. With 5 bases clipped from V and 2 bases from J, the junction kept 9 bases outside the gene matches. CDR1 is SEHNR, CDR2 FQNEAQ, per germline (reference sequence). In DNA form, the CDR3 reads TGTGCCAGCAGCGCATGGGACAGGGAGTGGACTAATGAAAAACTGTTTTTT. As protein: CASSAWDREWTNEKLFF.

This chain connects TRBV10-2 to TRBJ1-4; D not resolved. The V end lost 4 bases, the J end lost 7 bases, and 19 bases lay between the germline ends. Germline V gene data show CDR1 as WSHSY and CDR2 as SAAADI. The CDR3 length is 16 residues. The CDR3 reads CASSVEGTMVGEKLFF. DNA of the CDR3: TGCGCCAGCAGTGTCGAGGGAACTATGGTCGGTGAAAAACTGTTTTTT.

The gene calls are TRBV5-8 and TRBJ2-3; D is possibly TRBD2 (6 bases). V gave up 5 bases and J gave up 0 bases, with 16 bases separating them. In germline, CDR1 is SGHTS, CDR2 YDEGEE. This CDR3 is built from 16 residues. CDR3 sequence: CASSPDGSRSTDTQYF. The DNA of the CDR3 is TGTGCCAGCAGTCCGGACGGGAGTCGAAGCACAGATACGCAGTATTTT. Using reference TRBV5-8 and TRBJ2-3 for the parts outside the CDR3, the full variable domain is EAGVTQSPTHLIKTRGQQATLRCSPISGHTSVYWYQQALGLGLQFLLWYDEGEERNRGNFPPRFSGRQFPNYSSELNVNALELEDSALYLCASSPDGSRSTDTQYFGPGTRLTVL.

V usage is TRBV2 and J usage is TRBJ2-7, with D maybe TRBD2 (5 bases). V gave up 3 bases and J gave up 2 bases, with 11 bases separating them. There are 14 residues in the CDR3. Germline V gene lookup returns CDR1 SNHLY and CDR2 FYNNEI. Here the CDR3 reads CASSERVSAYEQYF. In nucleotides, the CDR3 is TGTGCCAGCAGTGAGCGGGTATCAGCCTACGAGCAGTACTTC. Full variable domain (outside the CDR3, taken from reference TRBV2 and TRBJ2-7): EPEVTQTPSHQVTQMGQEVILRCVPISNHLYFYWYRQILGQKVEFLVSFYNNEISEKSEIFDDQFSVERPDGSNFTLKIRSTKLEDSAMYFCASSERVSAYEQYFGPGTRLTVT.

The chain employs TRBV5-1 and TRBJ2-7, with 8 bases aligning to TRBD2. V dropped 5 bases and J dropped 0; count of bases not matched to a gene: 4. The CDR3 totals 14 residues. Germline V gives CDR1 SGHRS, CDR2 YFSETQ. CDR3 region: CASSIAGLSYEQYF. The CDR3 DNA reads TGCGCCAGCAGTATAGCGGGGCTCTCCTACGAGCAGTACTTC.

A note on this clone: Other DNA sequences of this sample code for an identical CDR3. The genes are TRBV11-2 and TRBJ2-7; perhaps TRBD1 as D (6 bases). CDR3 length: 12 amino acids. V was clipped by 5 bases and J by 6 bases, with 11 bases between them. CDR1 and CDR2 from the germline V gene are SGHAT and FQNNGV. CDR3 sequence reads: CASSLGTREQYF. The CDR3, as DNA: TGTGCCAGCAGCCTGGGGACACGCGAGCAGTACTTC.

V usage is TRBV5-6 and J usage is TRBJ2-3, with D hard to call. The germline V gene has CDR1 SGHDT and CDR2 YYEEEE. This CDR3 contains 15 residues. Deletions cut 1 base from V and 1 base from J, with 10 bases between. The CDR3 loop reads CASSLKPSRTDTQYF. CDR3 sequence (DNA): TGTGCCAGCAGCTTGAAACCTTCCCGCACAGATACGCAGTATTTT.

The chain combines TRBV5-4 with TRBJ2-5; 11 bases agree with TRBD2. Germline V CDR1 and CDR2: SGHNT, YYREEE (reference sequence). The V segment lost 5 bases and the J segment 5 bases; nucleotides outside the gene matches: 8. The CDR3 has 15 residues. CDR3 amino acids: CASRPGLAGVETQYF. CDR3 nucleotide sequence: TGTGCCAGCAGACCAGGACTAGCGGGCGTGGAGACCCAGTACTTC.

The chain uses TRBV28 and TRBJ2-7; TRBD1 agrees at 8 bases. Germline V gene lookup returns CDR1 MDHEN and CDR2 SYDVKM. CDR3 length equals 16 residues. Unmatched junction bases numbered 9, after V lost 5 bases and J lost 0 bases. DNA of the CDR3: TGTGCCAGCAGTCTCCGAACCGGGACAGGCTCCTACGAGCAGTACTTC. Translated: CASSLRTGTGSYEQYF.

The CDR3 DNA follows: TGCAGCGTTGAAGGTACGGGGGGGCCTGAAGCTTTCTTT. Protein: CSVEGTGGPEAFF. This chain connects TRBV29-1 to TRBJ1-1; D is possibly TRBD1 (6 bases). CDR1 and CDR2 from the germline V gene are SQVTM and ANQGSEA. Trimming took off 1 base at V and 6 bases at J, with 12 bases between the two ends. This CDR3 spans 13 amino acids.

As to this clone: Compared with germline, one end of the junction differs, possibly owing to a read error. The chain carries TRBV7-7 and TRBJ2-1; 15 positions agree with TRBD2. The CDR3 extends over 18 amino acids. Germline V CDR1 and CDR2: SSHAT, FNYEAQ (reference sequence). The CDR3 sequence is CASSLGLAGGPYVNEQFF. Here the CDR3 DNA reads TGTGCTAGCAGCTTAGGACTAGCGGGAGGGCCTTATGTAAATGAGCAGTTCTTC.

CDR3 residues: CASSYREGFGNTIYF. The CDR3 DNA sequence: TGTGCCAGCAGTTACCGGGAGGGGTTTGGAAACACCATATATTTT. The chain links TRBV6-5 to TRBJ1-3, with D perhaps TRBD1 (5 bases). The CDR3 extends over 15 amino acids. The germline CDR1 and CDR2 sequences are MNHEY and SVGAGI. The V end was cut by 2 bases, the J end by 3 bases, with 11 bases between.